This TCR beta chain stems from a study of T cell responses to AZD1222 COVID-19 vaccine (dated by TCRdb to the early 2020s). Regarding the study in general: Because spike-specific TCR depth and breadth did not differ between the two schedules, AZD1222 recipients who got a second dose at roughly 4 weeks were pooled with those who got a second dose at roughly 12 weeks. A total of approximately 240 trial participants underwent TCR sequencing, of whom more than 200 had received two doses of AZD1222 and around 25 had received two doses of the MenACWY control vaccine. Enrollment into the trials was organized by age into subgroups of 18-55, 56-69 and 70-plus years, and those subgroups contained approximately 160, 26 and 62 TCR-sequenced participants, respectively.

The CDR3 holds 15 amino acids from the cysteine to the phenylalanine. Kept here is only the CDR3 DNA, which spans 45 bases and is read in frame from base 1. The trim is 0 bases for V and 6 bases for J, with a gap of 15 bases between the germline ends. CDR1 and CDR2 are drawn from the germline V gene: SGDLS, YYNGEE. With respect to this clone: This clone's antigen is unknown. It has no much larger one-base neighbor in the sample; base qualities were not kept.

Broad study findings and their caveats: The 56-69-year group was small, and its depth increase did not reach significance, likely because of low power. CD4 TCRs associated with the vaccine covered the entire spike protein, and the dominant responses were in regions 160-218 and 743-854. After two AZD1222 doses, both the breadth and the depth of spike-specific TCRs were significantly higher than at day 0 and than in MenACWY recipients. Epitopes outside the regions mutated in the B.1.351 and B.1.1.7 variants were reportedly recognized by nearly half of the unique spike-specific TCRs. Only a handful of AZD1222 recipients were SARS-CoV-2 seropositive at baseline, limiting conclusions about previously exposed vaccinees. Participants were mostly white British and included more females than males, and it was suggested by the authors that clonal diversity may have been underestimated. No day 14 peak-response samples were available, so repertoires were characterized only after the peak T cell response.

The CDR3 regions of human TCRbeta chains were subjected to immunosequencing. In the source study's methods: Repertoire TCRs were checked for matches against a reference library of SARS-CoV-2-specific TCRs that had been generated using the MIRA antigen-specificity platform. Breadth meant the fraction of unique TCRs that were SARS-CoV-2-associated, whereas depth meant the fraction of total T cells that were SARS-CoV-2-associated. Using the MIRA data, every spike-specific TCR was mapped to the spike region that the TCR reacted to and assigned to either a CD4 or a CD8 class. Log10-transformed breadth and depth values were compared by one-way ANOVA with Sidak's multiple comparisons tests. TCRdb took this table from immuneACCESS and kept in-frame rearrangements with V and J called. Such tables lack part of the clones; where checked against another copy, unresolved V genes explain under half of the gap, and the rest is unexplained. That table gives V, J and clone size, and the DNA gave D and trimming. Across this sample there are fewer than 150,000 clones, with approximately 93% seen only once. Around 3.1% of the sample belongs to the ten largest clones.

The sample's time point label, in plain terms: baseline before first vaccination. The vaccinee samples were drawn from two UK trials, COV001 and COV002, one of which was a single-blind randomized controlled phase 2/3 trial testing AZD1222 (ChAdOx1 nCoV-19) in healthy adults. Trial participant PBMC samples were collected at day 0 and day 28 after the second dose for TCRbeta chain sequencing. The chain is assembled from TRBV9 and TRBJ1-2, and TRBD1 may be the D gene, going by 5 matching bases. This TCR was recovered from an adult in good health. The sample here was peripheral blood, taken on day 0 of AZD1222 vaccination. The sequenced DNA: TGTGCCAGCAGCGTAGTTGGGGGGAGGGAGCATGGCTACACCTTC. It translates as CASSVVGGREHGYTF.